This TCR beta chain was found in a study of blood T cell repertoires in COVID-19. The wider study: Both acute and convalescent COVID-19 samples were obtained from the United States, Italy and Spain.

This table comes from immunoSEQ multiplex PCR, and its TCRdb copy is limited to in-frame clones, with some not included. The table shows some 72,000 clones, with roughly 91% occurring only once. Germline lookup yields CDR1 SGHAT and CDR2 FQNNGV. Trimming took off 1 base at V and 5 bases at J, with 14 bases between the two ends. This CDR3 region has 15 residues. The origin of this receptor is a man aged 55 to 70 with acute or convalescent COVID-19. The rearrangement uses TRBV11-2 and TRBJ1-1, with unresolved D. The source material was peripheral blood. CDR3 bases: TGTGCCAGCAGCTTAGTTGGGAGGATGACAACTGAAGCTTTCTTT. This codes for CASSLVGRMTTEAFF.